This T cell receptor (beta chain) was sequenced in a study of cytomegalovirus exposure and HLA in healthy donors (TCRdb year 2017). For context, the study as a whole: An earlier analysis of approximately 640 of the donors reported 250 to 300 Gb of sequence data and 117 million unique TCR beta sequences from about 200 million T cells. The T cell repertoires of some 700 subjects were profiled by immunosequencing and related to cytomegalovirus serostatus. Approximately 300 gigabases of sequencing data and around 85 million unique TCR sequences made up an early release that covered around 640 HLA-typed donors. The genetic ancestry cluster associated with self-reported Caucasian donors included 80% to 90% of the roughly 400 genotyped donors. Donor age, sex, ethnicity and CMV serostatus were compiled alongside the repertoire data. On average, around 240,000 unique TCR beta nucleotide sequences were sequenced per donor among some 420 genotyped donors of the cohort, with about 17% of those sequences being non-productive. Every repertoire in the discovery cohort had been generated on one and the same sequencing platform. In a later genetic analysis, genome-wide SNP genotypes for about three fifths of the 666 donors were used, and that subset was treated as a discovery cohort. Along with the approximately 670-subject first cohort, a separate validation cohort of over a hundred different subjects was used. The aim of the study was to test whether cataloging public T cell receptors could identify signatures of past pathogen exposure. The study combined high-throughput TCR immunosequencing, statistical association of individual TCRs with disease status, and machine learning to predict cytomegalovirus infection status. The number of donors typed differed by locus, with roughly 629-640 for A, B, C, DRB1 and DQB1, roughly 520 for DQA1, approximately 570 for DPA1, and 472 for DPB1. To decide whether each TCR beta V gene segment behaved as functional or pseudogenic, an earlier analysis of approximately 600 of the donors relied on high-throughput TCR beta sequencing. Roughly five DR-DQ haplotypes were handled as single units for association and clustering because linkage in the cohort was strong. To study patterns of TCR occurrence, a later analysis re-analyzed previously published TCR beta repertoires from around 670 donors and added high-resolution HLA genotyping. Rather than using new phenotypic data, the later analysis identified candidate immune exposures from TCR beta sequences and from how often those sequences occurred across donors. HLA typing included class I and class II loci at four-digit resolution.

Study-wide conclusions, independent of this receptor: Specific HLA alleles were associated with about 17,000 TCR beta sequences at a false discovery rate of 0.05 in a later analysis. A group of highly shared sequence variants was considered likely to be a technical artifact of the sequencing pipeline. The authors suggested that the approach could potentially be generalized to other disease states and immunological phenotypes. A later genetic analysis associated a missense DCLRE1C variant with V-gene and J-gene trimming of TCR beta chains, and an independent cohort replicated the association. A later analysis reported that several top co-occurrence clusters appeared linked to parvovirus B19, influenza, CMV and Epstein-Barr virus. A few of the identified cytomegalovirus-associated TCR beta chains were confirmed in vitro to be specific for cytomegalovirus antigens. An earlier analysis of approximately 600 of the donors showed that most TCR beta V segments appeared in productive rearrangements either about 90% or about 30% of the time, which broadly matched IMGT annotations. In a later analysis, TCR association rates were found to vary across HLA loci, with the most associated TCRs seen for DRB1 alleles and the fewest for HLA-C alleles. Roughly uniform sequencing depth across donors was assumed in presence/absence analyses, although this assumption may not hold. A further reported finding was that TCR beta sequences accurately predicted the HLA-A and HLA-B alleles for most subjects in the first cohort. According to a later genetic analysis, donors in an Asian-associated ancestry cluster had fewer N-insertions in productive TCRs than the approximately 630-donor mean. Only TCR beta chains were sequenced in this cohort, and the absence of alpha or paired-chain data limited detectable features. Most CMV-associated TCR beta chains appeared to be HLA-restricted in a later analysis, and the HLA associations seemed to be driven largely by CMV exposure. Some IMGT-functional V segments, including TRBV6-2 and TRBV6-3, could not be told apart with the 87-base-pair reads, so those segments were excluded. For the cohort, immune exposure information was limited to CMV serostatus. The study listed 150 to 200 TCR beta chains as associated with cytomegalovirus. In both the original and validation cohorts, the classifier was reported to diagnose cytomegalovirus status with high specificity and sensitivity. Correlated functional status among segregating V segments might reflect linkage disequilibrium, but an unknown experimental factor could not be ruled out. Because some donors lacked HLA typing at each locus, the association tests relied only on the typed subset. A later analysis found that HLA-associated TCR beta chains were more clonally expanded and had lower generation probabilities than equally common non-associated chains. Strong co-occurrence of HLA alleles, especially DR and DQ, made assigning TCR associations to individual alleles difficult. While some public TCRs were present in many individuals, most TCR sequences turned up only very rarely across donors. About 15 rarely observed V segments, including chromosome 9 orphons, were excluded from the earlier analysis of about 600 of the donors because counts were too low.

For this chain, trimming is 6 bases at the V end and 2 bases at the J end, and the number of junction bases without a gene match is 3. Taken from the germline V gene, the CDR1 and CDR2 loops are MRHNA and SNTAGT. From the cysteine through the phenylalanine, the CDR3 covers 15 amino acids. The DNA shown is the 45-base CDR3, in frame from base 1. The method was the immunoSEQ multiplex PCR assay. A mixture of 60 forward primers for TCR Vbeta segments and 13 reverse primers for TCR Jbeta segments was used in the multiplex PCR. The CDR3 region of rearranged TCR beta genes was amplified from genomic DNA by a multiplex PCR assay. The Illumina HiSeq System was used to sequence the amplified TCR beta libraries as 87-base-pair reads. Turning to the authors' computational methods: In a later analysis, tens of millions of unique TCR beta chains were counted across the 500 to 850 repertoires, and around 10 million of these chains were shared by at least two donors. To remove PCR and sequencing errors, raw reads were error-corrected and collapsed into unique sequences using a nearest-neighbor algorithm that merged closely related sequences. CDR3 sequences were aligned to IMGT reference sequences to assign V, D and J gene segments. For a sequence to be retained, a match of at least six nucleotides was required to both a V gene segment and a J gene segment. A rearrangement counted as productive if the CDR3 had no stop codons and remained in frame with V and J, and every other rearrangement counted as non-productive. CDR3 was defined by IMGT convention, running from the second conserved V-encoded cysteine to the conserved J-encoded phenylalanine. In an earlier analysis of 550 to 650 of the donors, sequences lacking an unambiguous match to a single V gene segment were excluded. An earlier analysis of a few hundred of the donors called V segments functional above 56.7% productive rearrangements and segregating when the between-donor standard deviation exceeded 5%. A statistical classification framework was developed to diagnose cytomegalovirus status using the catalog of TCR beta chain sequences. V and J gene assignment, in a later analysis, came from comparing TCR nucleotide sequences with IMGT/GENE-DB human TR gene sequences. In a later analysis, CDR3 sequences and most-parsimonious VDJ recombination scenarios were assigned using the TCRdist pipeline. In a later analysis, each TCR beta chain was defined by its CDR3 amino acid sequence together with its V-gene family, and reads lacking a unique V-gene family were excluded. In a later analysis, a few hundred highly shared, low-generation-probability nucleotide sequences were removed to address suspected cross-contamination and a sequencing artifact. In a later analysis, a clonal expansion index for each public chain was calculated from normalized within-repertoire ranks of inferred template counts. A later analysis computed generation probabilities with a VDJ recombination model fitted to out-of-frame rearrangements, and checked the results against IGoR. A later analysis scored TCR-TCR, TCR-HLA and TCR-CMV co-occurrence with hypergeometric tests, applying a repertoire-size bias correction to TCR pairs. A later analysis estimated false discovery rates by permuting HLA or CMV assignments 20 times. In a later analysis, co-occurring TCRs were grouped using DBSCAN, with TCRdist sequence similarity added in when clustering inside HLA-allele-positive subsets. Repertoires with fewer than 30,000 or more than 120,000 public chains were left out of co-occurrence clustering, as were several repertoires with anomalous nucleotide sharing. Not all clones reach the TCRdb copy of this immuneACCESS table, which keeps in-frame sequences only. Checked studies attribute under half of the gap to unresolved V genes and leave the rest unexplained. V, J and clone size are those of that table, while D and trimming were read from the DNA. The table for this sample lists around 200,000 clones; about 75% of them were counted only once. 1.5% to 2% of the sample is in the top ten clones.

Of note for this clone: No antigen is known for it. No qualities accompany the bases; no much larger clone lies one base away.

The cohort comprised more than 550 healthy bone marrow donors. At the time of sampling, all cohort members were nominally healthy, though unrecorded immune exposures were likely present. The donor tested CMV seronegative and was one of the 352 seronegative cohort members. Every donor gave a peripheral blood sample, and the peripheral blood mononuclear cells from that sample were used for TCR beta sequencing. The Qiagen DNeasy Blood Extraction Kit was used to extract genomic DNA from the blood cell samples. Input material: PBMCs. The chain was built from TRBV6-4 and TRBJ2-3; 12 junctional bases match TRBD2. This receptor was taken from a man between 18 and 35 years old in good health and CMV-seronegative. The sequence in DNA is TGTGCCAGCAGCGCTAGCGGGGGGGCCACAGATACGCAGTATTTT. This codes for CASSASGGATDTQYF.